This is a list of T cell receptor beta chains from one sample in a study of T cells in Graves' hyperthyroidism and ophthalmopathy. TCRdb re-analysed the multiplex PCR reads in MiXCR, keeping a single row per CDR3 protein. Here the sample spans 560,000 or so distinct CDR3 sequences, about 20% being singletons. The sequenced material came from blood. Receptors were obtained from a man in his forties or fifties with Graves' ophthalmopathy. Each CDR3 is given with its conserved first and last residue. Fields, in order: J gene, V gene, D gene, clone size, CDR3 protein, CDR3 DNA. The D gene is left open where the match is weak. For some rows the clone size is stated as once, few or many, or as a class when expanded; others skip it.

>TRBJ2-1|TRBV11-2|-|few
CASSLLGNYNEQFF
TGTGCCAGCAGCCTCCTTGGTAACTACAATGAGCAGTTCTTC
>TRBJ2-1|TRBV2|-|many
CASSEGGQGYYNEQFF
TGTGCCAGCAGTGAAGGGGGGCAGGGGTACTACAATGAGCAGTTCTTC
>TRBJ2-7|TRBV4-1|-|-
CASSQGDQRYEQYF
TGCGCCAGCAGCCAAGGGGATCAGCGATACGAGCAGTACTTC
>TRBJ2-3|TRBV3-1|-|few
CASSQPTGTQYF
TGTGCCAGCAGCCAGCCCACAGGAACGCAGTATTTT
>TRBJ1-2|TRBV3-1|-|many
CASSPETLGHYGYTF
TGTGCCAGCAGCCCCGAGACACTGGGGCACTATGGCTACACCTTC
>TRBJ1-2|TRBV28|-|few
CASREVGAGTYGYTF
TGTGCCAGCAGAGAGGTGGGAGCAGGGACCTATGGCTACACCTTC
>TRBJ2-1|TRBV27|TRBD1|-
CASSLGPGQGAYNEQFF
TGTGCCAGCAGTTTAGGACCGGGACAGGGTGCCTACAATGAGCAGTTCTTC
>TRBJ2-1|TRBV5-6|-|many
CASSLDRGASSYNEQFF
TGTGCCAGCAGCTTGGATAGGGGGGCCAGCTCCTACAATGAGCAGTTCTTC
>TRBJ1-4|TRBV12-3/TRBV12-4|-|many
CASSSGLGAEKLFF
TGTGCCAGCAGTTCCGGACTGGGGGCTGAAAAACTGTTTTTT
>TRBJ2-7|TRBV12-3/TRBV12-4|-|-
CASGSPSYEQYF
TGTGCCAGCGGGAGTCCATCTTACGAGCAGTACTTC
>TRBJ1-2|TRBV30|-|many
CAWSPPVTF
TGTGCCTGGAGCCCCCCGGTCACCTTC
>TRBJ1-5|TRBV12-3/TRBV12-4|-|many
CASMGGLGQPQHF
TGTGCCAGCATGGGAGGCCTCGGGCAGCCCCAGCATTTT
>TRBJ2-3|TRBV12-5|TRBD1|few
CASGLRQGARDTQYF
TGTGCTAGTGGTTTGCGGCAGGGGGCGAGGGATACGCAGTATTTT
>TRBJ1-6|TRBV13|-|-
CASSAYNSPLHF
TGTGCCAGCAGCGCTTATAATTCACCCCTCCACTTT
>TRBJ2-2|TRBV2|TRBD2|many
CASSEDSGRIGSTGELFF
TGTGCCAGCAGTGAAGATAGCGGGAGAATAGGAAGCACCGGGGAGCTGTTTTTT
>TRBJ2-6|TRBV2|TRBD1|many
CASRDRTGANVLTF
TGTGCCAGCAGGGACAGGACTGGGGCCAACGTCCTGACTTTC
>TRBJ2-7|TRBV2|-|many
CASSEASRGQYF
TGTGCCAGCAGTGAAGCGTCGAGAGGGCAGTACTTC
>TRBJ1-2|TRBV6-2/TRBV6-3|-|many
CASSYSRTDQSYGYTF
TGTGCCAGCAGTTACTCGAGGACTGATCAAAGTTATGGCTACACCTTC
>TRBJ2-1|TRBV28|-|many
CASYPTSGYNEQFF
TGTGCCAGCTACCCTACAAGCGGCTACAATGAGCAGTTCTTC
>TRBJ2-7|TRBV6-1|-|few
CASSKGDSTYEQYF
TGTGCCAGCAGCAAAGGAGACAGCACCTACGAGCAGTACTTC
>TRBJ1-3|TRBV19|-|-
CASSVGLSSGNTIYF
TGTGCCAGTAGTGTTGGACTGAGCTCTGGAAACACCATATATTTT
>TRBJ2-5|TRBV7-2|-|-
CASSGGPWAQYF
TGTGCCAGCAGCGGCGGGCCCTGGGCCCAGTACTTC